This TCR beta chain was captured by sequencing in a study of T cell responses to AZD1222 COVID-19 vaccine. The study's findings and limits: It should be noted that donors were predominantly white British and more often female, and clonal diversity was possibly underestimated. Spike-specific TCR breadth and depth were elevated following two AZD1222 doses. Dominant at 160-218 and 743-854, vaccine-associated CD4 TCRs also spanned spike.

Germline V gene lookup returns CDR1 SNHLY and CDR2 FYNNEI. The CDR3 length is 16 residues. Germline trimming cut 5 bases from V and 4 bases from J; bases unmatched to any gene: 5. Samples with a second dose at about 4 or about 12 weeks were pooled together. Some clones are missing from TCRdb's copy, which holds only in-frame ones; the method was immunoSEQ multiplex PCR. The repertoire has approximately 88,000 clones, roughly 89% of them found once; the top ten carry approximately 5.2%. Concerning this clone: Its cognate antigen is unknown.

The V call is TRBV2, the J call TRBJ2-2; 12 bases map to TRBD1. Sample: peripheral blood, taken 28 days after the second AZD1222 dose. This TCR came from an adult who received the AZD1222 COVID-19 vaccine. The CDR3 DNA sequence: TGTGCCAGCAGTTGGGGGACAGGGGGCATCACCGGGGAGCTGTTTTTT. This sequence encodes CASSWGTGGITGELFF.